Each of the 24 T cell receptor beta chains below was sequenced from the same sample in a study of early T cells in non-severe SARS-CoV-2 infection. TCRdb processed the 5' RACE reads anew with MiXCR; each CDR3 protein has one entry. The sample has some 67,000 distinct CDR3 sequences; roughly an eighth are singletons. Sequenced material: whole blood. These receptors were obtained from an adult who was a healthcare worker with PCR-confirmed SARS-CoV-2 infection or an uninfected control (not recorded which).

The rearrangement joins TRBV10-3 to TRBJ2-7; D is possibly TRBD1 (5 bases). V dropped 3 bases and J dropped 3 bases, with 9 bases sitting between them. This CDR3 region has 13 residues. Per the germline V gene, CDR1 is ENHRY and CDR2 is SYGVKD. The CDR3, as DNA: TGTGCCATCAGTGACAGGGCCCGCTACGAGCAGTACTTC. Protein: CAISDRARYEQYF.

This chain uses TRBV30 with TRBJ2-7, with 7 bases lining up with TRBD1. This CDR3 spans 13 amino acids. With V trimmed by 3 bases and J by 7 bases, 9 bases remained unmatched. The germline V gene has CDR1 GTSNPN and CDR2 SVGIG (reference sequence). CDR3 loop: CAWSVDPQGEQYF. The CDR3 DNA sequence: TGTGCCTGGAGCGTCGATCCACAGGGGGAGCAGTACTTC. Drawing the rest from reference TRBV30 and TRBJ2-7, the complete variable domain is SQTIHQWPATLVQPVGSPLSLECTVEGTSNPNLYWYRQAAGRGLQLLFYSVGIGQISSEVPQNLSASRPQDRQFILSSKKLLLSDSGFYLCAWSVDPQGEQYFGPGTRLTVT.

A few counts support this clonotype. The rearrangement links TRBV5-1 to TRBJ2-7; perhaps TRBD1 as D (8 bases). This CDR3 comprises 15 residues. The germline V gene has CDR1 SGHRS and CDR2 YFSETQ. V was trimmed by 5 bases and J by 7 bases, leaving 22 bases between them. The CDR3 DNA reads as TGCGCCAGCAGACCCATTCAGGGGGCGCGGGGGGAGCAGTACTTC. The encoded protein is CASRPIQGARGEQYF. Full variable domain (remainder filled in from reference TRBV5-1 and TRBJ2-7): KAGVTQTPRYLIKTRGQQVTLSCSPISGHRSVSWYQQTPGQGLQFLFEYFSETQRNKGNFPGRFSGRQFSNSRSEMNVSTLELGDSALYLCASRPIQGARGEQYFGPGTRLTVT.

This clonotype was counted ten times or more. The V call is TRBV5-4, the J call TRBJ2-2; D might be TRBD1 or TRBD2, each matching 6 bases. CDR1 and CDR2 (germline): SGHNT, YYREEE (reference sequence). The CDR3 covers 15 residues. The ends were cut back, 9 bases at V and 4 bases at J, with 19 bases in the middle. The CDR3 reads CATLVGGHTTGELFF. The CDR3 nucleotides read TGTGCCACCCTCGTGGGGGGCCATACCACCGGGGAGCTGTTTTTT.

This clonotype was counted at least ten times. V usage is TRBV30 and J usage is TRBJ2-7; tentatively, D is TRBD2 (6 bases). The length of the CDR3 is 14 residues. Trimming shortened V by 4 bases and J by 3 bases, and 16 bases separated the two germline ends. Per the germline V gene, CDR1 is GTSNPN and CDR2 is SVGIG (reference sequence). CDR3: CAWKLSPGLYEQYF. The CDR3 DNA reads as TGTGCCTGGAAGCTAAGCCCGGGACTCTACGAGCAGTACTTC.

This clonotype showed up many times. The J gene is TRBJ2-5, the V gene TRBV20-1, with 7 bases aligning to TRBD1. The CDR3 loop spans 13 amino acids. V was clipped by 5 bases and J by 1 base; unmatched bases: 4. CDR1 is DFQATT and CDR2 is SNEGSKA in the germline V gene (reference sequence). CDR3 protein: CSALRQGQETQYF. The CDR3 nucleotides are TGCAGTGCTCTCCGACAGGGCCAAGAGACCCAGTACTTC.

The J gene is TRBJ1-6, the V gene TRBV7-9; a weak D match, TRBD1 (6 bases). The CDR3 loop spans 15 amino acids. Trimming took 5 bases from V and 10 from J, leaving 18 bases between them. Germline V gene data show CDR1 as SEHNR and CDR2 as FQNEAQ (reference sequence). CDR3 loop: CASSPDGGGLSPLHF. The CDR3 DNA reads as TGTGCCAGCAGCCCAGACGGGGGCGGCCTCTCACCCCTCCACTTT.

This clonotype was observed a handful of times. This chain connects TRBV20-1 to TRBJ2-7; D uncertain. This CDR3 comprises 13 residues. CDR1 DFQATT and CDR2 SNEGSKA come from the germline V gene (reference sequence). V was shortened by 1 base and J by 3 bases, with 10 bases between the two germline ends. CDR3 bases: TGCAGTGCTAGAGGCAACAGAGTCTACGAGCAGTACTTC. Encoded protein: CSARGNRVYEQYF.

The V and J genes are TRBV29-1 and TRBJ1-2; D is unclear. V shed 6 bases and J shed 2 bases, with 10 bases lying between them. Germline V gene data show CDR1 as SQVTM and CDR2 as ANQGSEA. This CDR3 region has 12 residues. CDR3 region: CSVVDQNYGYTF. For the CDR3, the DNA is TGCAGCGTCGTGGACCAGAACTATGGCTACACCTTC.

This clonotype was found a few times. The V call is TRBV7-2, the J call TRBJ1-3; no definite D call. Between the trimmed V and J ends, which lost 1 base and 3 bases, there was a span of 19 bases. Germline-derived CDR1 and CDR2 are SGHTA and FQGNSA. This CDR3 comprises 18 residues. As DNA, the CDR3 is TGTGCCAGCAGCTTAGACTTCCGCAGTCCTGGACGTGGAAACACCATATATTTT. Translation: CASSLDFRSPGRGNTIYF.

This clonotype was counted once. Possible read error: a much larger clone is one base away. The gene calls are TRBV3-1 and TRBJ1-2, with D possibly being TRBD1 (6 bases). Germline assignment: CDR1 LGHDT and CDR2 YNNKEL (reference sequence). This CDR3 comprises 13 residues. The CDR3 DNA reads as TGTGTCAGCAGCCAAGATCGGACAGCCGGCTACACCTTC. This gives the protein CVSSQDRTAGYTF.

This chain connects TRBV4-1 to TRBJ2-7, with D perhaps matching TRBD2 (7 bases). The V and J ends lost 0 bases and 2 bases respectively, with 11 bases between them. This CDR3 has 15 amino acids. The germline gives CDR1 MGHRA, CDR2 YSYEKL. CDR3 region: CASSQDGGGPYEQYF. The CDR3 DNA reads TGCGCCAGCAGCCAAGATGGCGGGGGCCCCTACGAGCAGTACTTC.

V and J are TRBV5-5 and TRBJ2-2, with D perhaps TRBD2 (6 bases). CDR3 length equals 15 residues. Trimming removed 6 bases at V and 4 bases at J, with 16 bases between. The germline CDR1 and CDR2 sequences are SGHKS and YYEKEE (reference sequence). DNA of the CDR3: TGTGCCAGCACCCAGGAGGGGATTAGCACCGGGGAGCTGTTTTTT. Protein sequence: CASTQEGISTGELFF. The whole variable domain, remainder taken from reference TRBV5-5 and TRBJ2-2, is DAGVTQSPTHLIKTRGQQVTLRCSPISGHKSVSWYQQVLGQGPQFIFQYYEKEERGRGNFPDRFSARQFPNYSSELNVNALLLGDSALYLCASTQEGISTGELFFGEGSRLTVL.

This clonotype occurred a few times. The genes are TRBV13 and TRBJ2-3; 8 bases are shared with TRBD2. J was trimmed by 6 bases and V by 2 bases; bases with no gene match: 1. CDR1 and CDR2 from the germline V gene are PRHDT and FYEKMQ (reference sequence). CDR3 length: 13 residues. CDR3 sequence: CASSLKRGDTQYF. DNA for the CDR3: TGTGCCAGCAGCTTAAAGCGGGGGGATACGCAGTATTTT.

The J gene is TRBJ2-1, the V gene TRBV11-2; 7 nucleotides line up with TRBD1. The CDR3 has 15 amino acids. The V and J ends lost 5 bases and 3 bases, in that order; junction bases with no gene match: 7. Germline CDR1 reads SGHAT; CDR2 reads FQNNGV. The CDR3 DNA reads TGTGCCAGCAGCCAAATACAGGGGAACTACAATGAGCAGTTCTTC. This gives the protein CASSQIQGNYNEQFF.

Only a few counts were recorded for this clonotype. This chain joins TRBV2 and TRBJ1-3; no clear D. There are 11 residues in the CDR3. Germline lookup yields CDR1 SNHLY and CDR2 FYNNEI. The CDR3 nucleotides read TGTACCACGGGTTCTGGAAACACCATATATTTT. This codes for CTTGSGNTIYF.

This rearrangement joins TRBV16 to TRBJ2-1; D is possibly TRBD1 (6 bases). V lost 4 bases and J 8 bases, leaving 12 bases between the germline ends. Germline V CDR1 and CDR2: KGHSY, FQNENV. This CDR3 spans 13 amino acids. In DNA, the CDR3 is TGTGCCAGCAGCCTCCCTAGGGGGTATGAGCAGTTCTTC. Protein sequence: CASSLPRGYEQFF.

At least ten counts were recorded for this clonotype. V usage is TRBV12-3 or TRBV12-4 and J usage is TRBJ1-6; D uncertain. Trimming left V 3 bases short and J 4 bases short, with 10 bases between. The CDR3 extends over 15 amino acids. The CDR3 DNA is TGTGCCAGCAGTTTGCGACGGCCTTATAATTCACCCCTCCACTTT. Encoded protein: CASSLRRPYNSPLHF.

This clonotype was counted ten times or more. This chain links TRBV5-1 with TRBJ1-1; D is possibly TRBD1 (5 bases). Germline values: CDR1 SGHRS, CDR2 YFSETQ. V lost 4 bases and J 4 bases, leaving 17 bases between the germline ends. The CDR3 contains 15 residues. CDR3 residues: CASSPHGQGITEAFF. CDR3 coding DNA: TGCGCCAGCAGCCCGCACGGGCAGGGTATCACTGAAGCTTTCTTT.

This clonotype showed up many times. This rearrangement joins TRBV7-2 to TRBJ1-5, with 10 bases lining up with TRBD1. CDR1 and CDR2 from the germline V gene are SGHTA and FQGNSA. The J segment lost 6 bases and the V segment lost 2 bases, leaving 4 bases of the junction unmatched. The CDR3 is 15 amino acids. The CDR3 sequence is CASSLRQGAAQPQHF. Written as DNA, the CDR3 is TGTGCCAGCAGCTTAAGACAGGGGGCGGCTCAGCCCCAGCATTTT.

The chain links TRBV7-9 to TRBJ2-3; 11 nucleotides match TRBD2. J gave up 3 bases and V 3 bases, and 2 bases lay outside the gene matches. In germline, CDR1 is SEHNR, CDR2 FQNEAQ (reference sequence). The CDR3 covers 15 residues. The CDR3 sequence: CASSLTSGKTDTQYF. The DNA of the CDR3 is TGTGCCAGCAGCTTGACTAGCGGGAAGACAGATACGCAGTATTTT.

This clonotype has ten or more counts. The chain links TRBV19 to TRBJ2-1, with D unclear. This CDR3 comprises 14 residues. Per germline, CDR1 LNHDA and CDR2 SQIVND (reference sequence). Trimming removed 5 bases at V and 0 bases at J, with 8 bases between. This CDR3 is CASSEWSSYNEQFF. The DNA of the CDR3 is TGTGCCAGTAGTGAGTGGAGCTCCTACAATGAGCAGTTCTTC.

This clonotype was observed at least ten times. V is TRBV25-1 and J is TRBJ2-1; D not resolved. The CDR3 has 14 residues. With 6 bases removed from V and 5 bases from J, the gap between germline ends came to 14 bases. Germline V lookup: CDR1 MGHDK, CDR2 SYGVNS. The CDR3 DNA reads TGTGCCAGCAGGCAGACGGCCGCTGACAATGAGCAGTTCTTC. Its protein product is CASRQTAADNEQFF.

This clonotype has a handful of counts. The V and J genes are TRBV7-9 and TRBJ2-5, with D unresolved. The CDR3 length is 13 residues. Germline V CDR1 and CDR2: SEHNR, FQNEAQ (reference sequence). V was shortened by 5 bases and J by 5 bases, with 12 bases between the two germline ends. The DNA for the CDR3 is TGTGCCAGCAGCCAACTAAACGGGGAGACCCAGTACTTC. It specifies CASSQLNGETQYF.